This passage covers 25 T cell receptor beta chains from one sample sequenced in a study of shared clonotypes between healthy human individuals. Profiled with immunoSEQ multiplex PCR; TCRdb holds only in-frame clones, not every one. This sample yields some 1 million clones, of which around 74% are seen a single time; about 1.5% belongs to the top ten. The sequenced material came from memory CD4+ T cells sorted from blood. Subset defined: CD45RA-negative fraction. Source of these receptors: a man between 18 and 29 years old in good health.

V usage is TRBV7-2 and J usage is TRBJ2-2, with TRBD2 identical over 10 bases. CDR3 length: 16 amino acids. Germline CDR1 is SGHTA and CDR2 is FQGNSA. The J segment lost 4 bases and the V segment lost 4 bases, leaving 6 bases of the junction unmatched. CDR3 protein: CASSSGTSAFTGELFF. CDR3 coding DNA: TGTGCCAGCAGCTCCGGGACTAGCGCATTCACCGGGGAGCTGTTTTTT.

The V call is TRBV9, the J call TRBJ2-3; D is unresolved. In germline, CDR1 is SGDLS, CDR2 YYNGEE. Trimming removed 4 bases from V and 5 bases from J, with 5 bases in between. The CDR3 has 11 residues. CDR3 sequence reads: CASSLEDTQYF. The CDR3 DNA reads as TGTGCCAGCAGCCTCGAAGATACGCAGTATTTT.

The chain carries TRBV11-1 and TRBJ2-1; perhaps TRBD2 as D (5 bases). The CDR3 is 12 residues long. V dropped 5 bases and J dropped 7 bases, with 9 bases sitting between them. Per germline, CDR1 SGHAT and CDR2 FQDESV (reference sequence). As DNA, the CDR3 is TGTGCCAGCAGCCCCACTAGGAATGAGCAGTTCTTC. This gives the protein CASSPTRNEQFF.

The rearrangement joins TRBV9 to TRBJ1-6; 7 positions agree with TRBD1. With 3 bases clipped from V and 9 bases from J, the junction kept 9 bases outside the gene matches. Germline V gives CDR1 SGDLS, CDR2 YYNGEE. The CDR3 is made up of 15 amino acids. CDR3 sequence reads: CASSDHDRVSSPLHF. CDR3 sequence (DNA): TGTGCCAGCAGCGATCATGACAGGGTGTCTTCACCCCTCCACTTT.

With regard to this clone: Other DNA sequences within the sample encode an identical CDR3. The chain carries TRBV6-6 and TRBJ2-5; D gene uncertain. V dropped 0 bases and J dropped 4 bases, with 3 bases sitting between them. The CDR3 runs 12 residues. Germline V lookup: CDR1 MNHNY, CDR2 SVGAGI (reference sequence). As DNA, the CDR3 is TGTGCCAGCAGTTACTCAGGAGAGACCCAGTACTTC. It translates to CASSYSGETQYF.

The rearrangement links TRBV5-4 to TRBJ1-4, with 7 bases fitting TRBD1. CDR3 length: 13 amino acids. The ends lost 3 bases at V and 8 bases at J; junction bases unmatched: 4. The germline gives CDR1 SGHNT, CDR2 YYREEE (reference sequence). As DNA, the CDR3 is TGTGCCAGCAGCTGGGACAGTAGGGAAAAACTGTTTTTT. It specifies CASSWDSREKLFF.

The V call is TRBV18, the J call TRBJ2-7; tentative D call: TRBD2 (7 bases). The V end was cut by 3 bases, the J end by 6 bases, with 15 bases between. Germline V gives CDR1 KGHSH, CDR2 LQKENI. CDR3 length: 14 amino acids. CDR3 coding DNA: TGTGCCAGCTCACCTCTAGCGGAGGGGGTCGAGCAGTACTTC. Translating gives CASSPLAEGVEQYF.

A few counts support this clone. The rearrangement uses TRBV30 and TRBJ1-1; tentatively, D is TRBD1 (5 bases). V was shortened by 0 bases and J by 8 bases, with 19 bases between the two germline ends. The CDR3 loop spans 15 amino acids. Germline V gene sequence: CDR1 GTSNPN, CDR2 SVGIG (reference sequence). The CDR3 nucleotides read TGTGCCTGGAGTGTACCCCGCCAGGGTCTAGCAGAAGCTTTCTTT. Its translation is CAWSVPRQGLAEAFF.

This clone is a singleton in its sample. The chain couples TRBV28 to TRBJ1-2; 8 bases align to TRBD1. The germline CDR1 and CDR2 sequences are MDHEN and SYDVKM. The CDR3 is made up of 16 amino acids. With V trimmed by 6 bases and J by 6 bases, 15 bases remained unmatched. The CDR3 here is CASSLWTLTGEDGYTF. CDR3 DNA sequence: TGTGCCAGCAGCCTCTGGACGCTGACAGGGGAAGATGGCTACACCTTC.

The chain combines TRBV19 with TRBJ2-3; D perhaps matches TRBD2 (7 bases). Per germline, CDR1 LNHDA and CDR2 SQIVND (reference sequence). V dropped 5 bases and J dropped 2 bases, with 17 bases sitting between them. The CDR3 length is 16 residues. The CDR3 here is CASSPGRGGSTDTQYF. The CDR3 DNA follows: TGTGCCAGTAGTCCCGGACGCGGGGGCTCCACAGATACGCAGTATTTT.

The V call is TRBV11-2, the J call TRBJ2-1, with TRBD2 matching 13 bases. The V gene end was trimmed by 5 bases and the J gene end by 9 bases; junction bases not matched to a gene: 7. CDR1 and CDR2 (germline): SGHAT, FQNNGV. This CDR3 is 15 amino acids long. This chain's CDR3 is CASSILAGGPSEQFF. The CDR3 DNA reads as TGTGCCAGCAGCATACTAGCGGGGGGGCCTAGTGAGCAGTTCTTC.

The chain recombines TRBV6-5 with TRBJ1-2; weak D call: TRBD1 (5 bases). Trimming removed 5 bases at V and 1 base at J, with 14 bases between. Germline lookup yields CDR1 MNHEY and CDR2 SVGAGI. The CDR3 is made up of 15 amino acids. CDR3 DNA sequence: TGTGCCAGCAGTAAAACCGGGACGATTAACTATGGCTACACCTTC. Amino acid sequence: CASSKTGTINYGYTF.

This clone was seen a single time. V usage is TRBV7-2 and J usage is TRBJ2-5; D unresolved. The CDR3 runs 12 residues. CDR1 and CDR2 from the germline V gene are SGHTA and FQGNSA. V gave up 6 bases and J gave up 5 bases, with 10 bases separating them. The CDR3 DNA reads TGTGCCAGCAGATCAGGCTCTGAGACCCAGTACTTC. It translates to CASRSGSETQYF.

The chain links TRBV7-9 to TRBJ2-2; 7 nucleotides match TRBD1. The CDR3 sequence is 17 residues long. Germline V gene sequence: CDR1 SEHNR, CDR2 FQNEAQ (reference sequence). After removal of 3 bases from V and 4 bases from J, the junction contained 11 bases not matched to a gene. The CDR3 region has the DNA TGTGCCAGCAGCTTTGGGGACAGCACCTCGGGCACCGGGGAGCTGTTTTTT. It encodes CASSFGDSTSGTGELFF.

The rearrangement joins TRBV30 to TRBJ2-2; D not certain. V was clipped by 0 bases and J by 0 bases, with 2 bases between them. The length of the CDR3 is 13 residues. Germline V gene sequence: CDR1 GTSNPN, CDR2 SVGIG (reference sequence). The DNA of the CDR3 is TGTGCCTGGAGTGTACCGAACACCGGGGAGCTGTTTTTT. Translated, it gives CAWSVPNTGELFF.

DNA for the CDR3: TGTGCCAGTAGTATGGGAGGAATCACTGAAGCTTTCTTT. Its translation: CASSMGGITEAFF. The chain couples TRBV19 to TRBJ1-1; unclear D gene. V was trimmed by 3 bases and J by 4 bases, leaving 9 bases between them. Germline-derived CDR1 and CDR2 are LNHDA and SQIVND (reference sequence). This CDR3 has 13 amino acids.

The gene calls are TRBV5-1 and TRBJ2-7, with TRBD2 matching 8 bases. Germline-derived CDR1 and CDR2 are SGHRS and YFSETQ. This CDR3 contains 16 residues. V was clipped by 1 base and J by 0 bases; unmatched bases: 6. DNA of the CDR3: TGCGCCAGCAGCTTGAAGGGCGGGGGGACCTCCTACGAGCAGTACTTC. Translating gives CASSLKGGGTSYEQYF.

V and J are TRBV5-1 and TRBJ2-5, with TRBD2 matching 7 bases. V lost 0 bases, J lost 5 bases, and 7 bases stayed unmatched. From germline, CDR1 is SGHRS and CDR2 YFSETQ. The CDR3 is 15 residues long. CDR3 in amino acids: CASSLEAGVGETQYF. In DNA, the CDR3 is TGCGCCAGCAGCTTGGAGGCGGGAGTTGGGGAGACCCAGTACTTC. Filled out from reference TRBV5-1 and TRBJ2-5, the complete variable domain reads KAGVTQTPRYLIKTRGQQVTLSCSPISGHRSVSWYQQTPGQGLQFLFEYFSETQRNKGNFPGRFSGRQFSNSRSEMNVSTLELGDSALYLCASSLEAGVGETQYFGPGTRLLVL.

The CDR3 coding sequence is TGTGCCAGCTCACCCCGGGCGAATGACGAGCAGTACTTC. This codes for CASSPRANDEQYF. The V call is TRBV18, the J call TRBJ2-7; D unclear. Trimming cost V 3 bases and J 5 bases, with 11 bases left between them. The CDR3 has 13 amino acids. Germline-derived CDR1 and CDR2 are KGHSH and LQKENI. The full variable domain, completed using reference TRBV18 and TRBJ2-7, is NAGVMQNPRHLVRRRGQEARLRCSPMKGHSHVYWYRQLPEEGLKFMVYLQKENIIDESGMPKERFSAEFPKEGPSILRIQQVVRGDSAAYFCASSPRANDEQYFGPGTRLTVT.

The CDR3 nucleotides read TGTGCCTGGACGGCAGGGCTTCTCTCTGGAAACACCATATATTTT. The encoded protein is CAWTAGLLSGNTIYF. The chain uses TRBV30 and TRBJ1-3, with TRBD1 as a possible D gene (5 bases). V dropped 4 bases and J dropped 0 bases, with 13 bases sitting between them. Looked up from germline, CDR1 is GTSNPN and CDR2 is SVGIG (reference sequence). The CDR3 loop spans 15 amino acids.

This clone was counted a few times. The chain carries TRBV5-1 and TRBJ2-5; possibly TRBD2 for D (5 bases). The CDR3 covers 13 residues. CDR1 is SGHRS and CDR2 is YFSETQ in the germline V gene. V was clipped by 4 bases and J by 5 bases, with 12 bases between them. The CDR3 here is CASSVIGSETQYF. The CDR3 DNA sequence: TGCGCCAGCAGCGTTATAGGGAGCGAGACCCAGTACTTC.

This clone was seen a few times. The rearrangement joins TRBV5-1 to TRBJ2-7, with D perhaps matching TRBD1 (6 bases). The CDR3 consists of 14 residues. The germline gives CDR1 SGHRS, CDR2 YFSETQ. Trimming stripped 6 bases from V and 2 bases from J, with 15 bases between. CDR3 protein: CASNREGGTYEQYF. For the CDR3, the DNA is TGCGCCAGCAACAGGGAAGGGGGAACCTACGAGCAGTACTTC.

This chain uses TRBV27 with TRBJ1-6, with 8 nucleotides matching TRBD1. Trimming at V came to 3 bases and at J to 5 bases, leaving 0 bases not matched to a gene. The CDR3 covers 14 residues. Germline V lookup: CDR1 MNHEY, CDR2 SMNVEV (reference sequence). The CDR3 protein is CASSLDRDNSPLHF. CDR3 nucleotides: TGTGCCAGCAGTTTGGACAGGGATAATTCACCCCTCCACTTT.

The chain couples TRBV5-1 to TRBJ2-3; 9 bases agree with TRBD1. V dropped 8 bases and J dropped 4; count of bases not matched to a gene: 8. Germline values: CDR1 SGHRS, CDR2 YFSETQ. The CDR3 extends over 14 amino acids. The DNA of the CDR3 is TGCGCCAGTTGCCGGGACAGGGTCCCAGATACGCAGTATTTT. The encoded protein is CASCRDRVPDTQYF.

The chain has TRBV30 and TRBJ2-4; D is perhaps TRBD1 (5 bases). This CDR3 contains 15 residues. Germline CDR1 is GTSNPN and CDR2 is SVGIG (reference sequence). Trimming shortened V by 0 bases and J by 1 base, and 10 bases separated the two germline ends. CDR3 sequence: CAWSVKGLAKNIQYF. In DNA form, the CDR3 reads TGTGCCTGGAGTGTAAAGGGGCTGGCCAAAAACATTCAGTACTTC.